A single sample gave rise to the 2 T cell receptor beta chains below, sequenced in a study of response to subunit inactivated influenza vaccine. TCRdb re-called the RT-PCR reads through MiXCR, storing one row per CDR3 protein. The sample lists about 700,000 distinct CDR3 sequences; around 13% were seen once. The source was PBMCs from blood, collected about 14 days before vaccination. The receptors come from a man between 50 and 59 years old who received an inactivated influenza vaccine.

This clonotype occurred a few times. This CDR3 reads CAWRRPGTDISYEQYF. The CDR3, as DNA: TGTGCCTGGAGACGCCCCGGGACGGATATATCTTACGAGCAGTACTTC. The gene calls are TRBV30 and TRBJ2-7; the D gene could be TRBD1 or TRBD2 (5 bases each). Germline V gene lookup returns CDR1 GTSNPN and CDR2 SVGIG (reference sequence). Trimming removed 3 bases at V and 4 bases at J, with 22 bases between. This CDR3 contains 16 residues.

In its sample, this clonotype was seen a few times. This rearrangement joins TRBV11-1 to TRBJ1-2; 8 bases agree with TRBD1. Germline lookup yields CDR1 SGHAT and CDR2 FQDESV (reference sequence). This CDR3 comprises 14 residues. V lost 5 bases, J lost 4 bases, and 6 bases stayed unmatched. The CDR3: CASSNVGQGYGYTF. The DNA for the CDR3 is TGTGCCAGCAGCAATGTTGGACAGGGCTATGGCTACACCTTC.